These 7 T cell receptor beta chains came from one sample sequenced in a study of cytotoxic CD8 clonotypes in ibrutinib-treated CLL. Sequenced by immunoSEQ multiplex PCR; TCRdb stores in-frame clones only, minus some. The sample contains roughly 30,000 clones, 76% of which appear only once. This specimen consisted of PBMCs, obtained after 36 months of ibrutinib treatment. The receptors derive from a human donor with chronic lymphocytic leukemia.

This chain uses TRBV7-9 with TRBJ2-7; 7 bases are a match to TRBD1. CDR3 size: 15 residues. Germline CDR1 reads SEHNR; CDR2 reads FQNEAQ (reference sequence). Trimming took 4 bases from V and 3 from J; bases not matched to a gene: 9. CDR3 nucleotide sequence: TGTGCCAGCAGCTCCGATCGGGACAGCCACTACGAGCAGTACTTC. Translating gives CASSSDRDSHYEQYF. The full variable domain, its missing parts supplied by reference TRBV7-9 and TRBJ2-7, is DTGVSQNPRHKITKRGQNVTFRCDPISEHNRLYWYRQTLGQGPEFLTYFQNEAQLEKSRLLSDRFSAERPKGSFSTLEIQRTEQGDSAMYLCASSSDRDSHYEQYFGPGTRLTVT.

This sequence joins TRBV15 and TRBJ1-5; 7 bases are a match to TRBD1. With 5 bases clipped from V and 0 bases from J, the junction kept 13 bases outside the gene matches. There are 18 residues in the CDR3. Germline V gene sequence: CDR1 LNHNV, CDR2 YYDKDF (reference sequence). Written as DNA, the CDR3 is TGTGCCACCAGCGGAGGGGCAGGGGGGCCCTATAGCAATCAGCCCCAGCATTTT. This sequence encodes CATSGGAGGPYSNQPQHF.

This clone has ten or more counts. This chain connects TRBV27 to TRBJ2-7, with D unclear. Trimming shortened V by 4 bases and J by 0 bases, and 10 bases separated the two germline ends. Looked up from germline, CDR1 is MNHEY and CDR2 is SMNVEV (reference sequence). The CDR3 sequence is 14 residues long. CDR3 sequence reads: CASSWASSSYEQYF. The CDR3 DNA is TGTGCCAGCAGTTGGGCTTCGAGCTCCTACGAGCAGTACTTC.

V and J are TRBV27 and TRBJ2-1; TRBD1 is a possible D gene (5 bases). V was pared by 4 bases and J by 4 bases, with 11 bases between. The CDR3 is made up of 14 amino acids. CDR1 MNHEY and CDR2 SMNVEV come from the germline V gene (reference sequence). The CDR3, as DNA: TGTGCCAGCAGTTCCAGGGTGGGATACAATGAGCAGTTCTTC. It is translated as CASSSRVGYNEQFF.

The CDR3 region is CASAWGGRNYGYTF. CDR3 nucleotides: TGTGCCAGTGCATGGGGGGGTCGTAACTATGGCTACACCTTC. The gene calls are TRBV19 and TRBJ1-2, with D possibly matching TRBD1 (5 bases). CDR1 and CDR2 (germline): LNHDA, SQIVND (reference sequence). There are 14 residues in the CDR3. The V and J ends lost 8 bases and 1 base respectively, with 14 bases between them.

This clone was picked up a small number of times. The chain couples TRBV4-2 to TRBJ1-5, with unresolved D. The CDR3 covers 16 residues. Trimming took off 0 bases at V and 2 bases at J, with 11 bases between the two ends. Germline loops: CDR1 LGHNA, CDR2 YNFKEQ. CDR3 coding DNA: TGTGCCAGCAGCCAAGATGCGAGTATGGGCAATCAGCCCCAGCATTTT. This codes for CASSQDASMGNQPQHF.

The chain links TRBV5-6 to TRBJ1-1; D remains unclear. Per germline, CDR1 SGHDT and CDR2 YYEEEE. V was cut by 6 bases and J by 0 bases, with 15 bases left in between. This CDR3 region has 15 residues. CDR3 residues: CASNSGLWVNTEAFF. The DNA of the CDR3 is TGTGCCAGCAACTCCGGACTGTGGGTGAACACTGAAGCTTTCTTT.